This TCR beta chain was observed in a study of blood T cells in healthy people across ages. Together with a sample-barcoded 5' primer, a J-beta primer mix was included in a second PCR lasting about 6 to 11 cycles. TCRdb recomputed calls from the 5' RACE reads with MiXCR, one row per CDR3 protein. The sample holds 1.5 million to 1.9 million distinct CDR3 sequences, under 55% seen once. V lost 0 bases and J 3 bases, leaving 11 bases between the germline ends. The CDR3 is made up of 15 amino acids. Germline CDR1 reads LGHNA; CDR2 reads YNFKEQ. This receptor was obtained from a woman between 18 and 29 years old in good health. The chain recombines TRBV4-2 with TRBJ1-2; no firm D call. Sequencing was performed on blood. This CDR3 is CASSQEPAGDYGYTF. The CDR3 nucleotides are TGTGCCAGCAGCCAAGAACCGGCAGGAGACTATGGCTACACCTTC.